The 22 T cell receptor beta chains below come from one sample, sequenced in a study of CD8+ T cells in alopecia areata. Reverse transcribed after extraction, RNA yielded cDNA as the sequencing template. Sequencing used immunoSEQ multiplex PCR; TCRdb keeps in-frame clones, though not all of them. Listed for the sample are about 300,000 clones, none seen a single time. After pooling, cutaneous lymph node cells were sorted with CD4, CD8alpha, NKG2D, NKG2ACE and other markers. Sequenced material: CD4+ T cells sorted from a lymph node. Receptors originate from a C3H/HeJ mouse with alopecia areata. The mouse strain carries the MHC haplotype H2-k.

Details on this clone: Any gene name here is a mouse gene name. The read ends 4 residues early relative to the CDR3; the germline J gene fills the gap. The sample contains more than one DNA sequence encoding this CDR3. The chain carries TRBV3 and TRBJ2-5; D is possibly TRBD2 (6 bases). Germline V gives CDR1 SNHLY, CDR2 FYNGKV (reference sequence). CDR3 size: 14 residues. The chain's CDR3 is CASSLAPGEDTQYF. The part of the CDR3 DNA that was read is TGTGCCAGCAGCTTAGCCCCTGGGGAAGAC.

On this clone itself: Germline and genes: mouse. The read gets to within 4 residues of the CDR3 end, and the germline J gene fills in the rest. This chain joins TRBV13-1 and TRBJ2-2; D unresolved. The germline V gene has CDR1 NSHNY and CDR2 SYGAGN. CDR3 size: 15 residues. Trimming took 0 bases from V and 0 from J, leaving 6 bases between them. The CDR3 spells CASSDDQPNTGQLYF. CDR3 DNA, as far as it was read: TGTGCCAGCAGTGATGACCAGCCAAACACCGGG.

Comment on this clone: Gene names are mouse gene names. Read sequence stops 4 residues before the CDR3 end, and the germline J gene provides the missing end. This chain uses TRBV14 with TRBJ2-3, with D possibly TRBD1 on 6 matching bases. This CDR3 spans 16 amino acids. V lost 4 bases to trimming and J lost 0 bases, with 15 bases between them. CDR1 is SGHDT, CDR2 FRDEAV, per germline. The CDR3 is CASSPPGTSSAETLYF. The DNA read from the CDR3 is TGTGCCAGCAGTCCCCCCGGGACATCTAGTGCAGAA.

On this clone itself: Germline and genes here are mouse. The read ends 4 residues before the CDR3 terminus; that terminus is restored from the germline J gene. The gene calls are TRBV19 and TRBJ1-2; TRBD1 might be the D (6 bases). V was cut by 4 bases and J by 4 bases, with 17 bases left in between. Germline V gene sequence: CDR1 FNHDT, CDR2 SITEND (reference sequence). CDR3 length: 15 residues. CDR3 DNA, as far as it was read: TGTGCCAGCAGTCCACAGGGTGAAGGAGGCTCC. Translation gives CASSPQGEGGS. The entire CDR3 sequence reads CASSPQGEGGSDYTF.

About this clone itself: Gene names denote mouse genes. The read gets to within 4 residues of the CDR3 end, and the germline J gene fills in the rest. The chain is built from TRBV19 and TRBJ2-7; the D gene is possibly TRBD1 (6 bases). CDR1 and CDR2 from the germline V gene are FNHDT and SITEND (reference sequence). The CDR3 runs 14 residues. V lost 1 base to trimming and J lost 0 bases, with 8 bases between them. CDR3 DNA (partial): TGTGCCAGCAGTATAAGGGACACCTCCTAT. Translation: CASSIRDTSY. The entire CDR3 reads CASSIRDTSYEQYF. The full variable domain, its missing parts supplied by reference TRBV19 and TRBJ2-7, is GGIITQTPKFLIGQEGQKLTLKCQQNFNHDTMYWYRQDSGKGLRLIYYSITENDLQKGDLSEGYDASREKKSSFSLTVTSAQKNEMAVFLCASSIRDTSYEQYFGPGTRLTVL.

In this sample, this clone turned up a few times. One base separates it from a far larger clone, so it is likely a read error. Mouse names are used for the genes. The observed sequence ends 4 residues before the CDR3 terminus, with the missing tail filled in from the germline J gene. The same CDR3 can be traced to other DNA sequences in this sample. This rearrangement joins TRBV19 to TRBJ1-1; tentative D call: TRBD1 (6 bases). CDR1 is FNHDT, CDR2 SITEND, per germline (reference sequence). The length of the CDR3 is 13 residues. Trimming stripped 3 bases from V and 0 bases from J, with 6 bases between. The DNA read from the CDR3 is TGTGCCAGCAGTAGGACAGCAAACACA. Protein sequence: CASSRTANT. The entire CDR3 sequence reads CASSRTANTEVFF.

A word on this clone: Mouse gene names and germline throughout. The DNA ends 4 residues before the CDR3 does, and the rest of the CDR3 is filled in from the germline J gene. The rearrangement links TRBV13-1 to TRBJ2-1; TRBD1 is a possible D gene (6 bases). The CDR3 has 13 amino acids. CDR1 is NSHNY, CDR2 SYGAGN, per germline. Trimming removed 6 bases from V and 4 bases from J, with 11 bases in between. This CDR3 reads CASTRDNYAEQFF. The CDR3 DNA, read in part, is TGTGCCAGCACCCGGGACAATTATGCT.

This clone was seen a few times. Genes and germline come from the mouse. Coverage ceases 4 residues before the CDR3 finishes, and the germline J gene fills in the end. Other DNA sequences in the sample encode the same CDR3. The chain recombines TRBV31 with TRBJ2-1, with 8 bases matching TRBD2. The CDR3 has 14 residues. Germline V CDR1 and CDR2: GKSSPN, SITVG. V lost 3 bases and J lost 3; bases outside the gene matches: 4. The CDR3 protein is CAWSQTGVYAEQFF. The sequenced CDR3 bases are TGTGCCTGGAGCCAGACTGGGGTCTATGCT.

The sample holds a few counts of this clone. Genes and germline are mouse. The missing CDR3 end, 4 residues past where the read stops, is filled in from the germline J gene. V is TRBV1 and J is TRBJ2-2, with 8 bases fitting TRBD1. The CDR3 has 16 residues. CDR1 is NSQYPW, CDR2 LRSPGD, per germline (reference sequence). V gave up 4 bases and J gave up 0 bases; unmatched junction bases: 4. The CDR3 protein is CTCSETGASNTGQLYF. CDR3 DNA (partial): TGCACCTGCAGTGAGACAGGGGCTTCAAACACCGGG. The full variable domain, rest sourced from reference TRBV1 and TRBJ2-2, is VTLLEQNPRWRLVPRGQAVNLRCILKNSQYPWMSWYQQDLQKQLQWLFTLRSPGDKEVKSLPGADYLATRVTDTELRLQVANMSQGRTLYCTCSETGASNTGQLYFGEGSKLTVL.

This clone showed up just a few times. The germline and genes are mouse ones. The CDR3 is cut off 4 residues early in the read; its end comes from the germline J gene. Other nucleotide sequences in the sample specify the same CDR3. The chain employs TRBV31 and TRBJ2-3; 7 nucleotides agree with TRBD1. This CDR3 has 14 amino acids. The V and J ends lost 1 base and 0 bases, in that order; junction bases with no gene match: 1. The V gene's germline CDR1 is GKSSPN and CDR2 SITVG. The CDR3 region is CAWSRTGSAETLYF. The DNA read from the CDR3 is TGTGCCTGGAGTCGGACAGGAAGTGCAGAA.

This clone appeared a few times. Genes here carry mouse names. Read data end 4 residues before the CDR3 end; the end is taken from the germline J gene. This chain connects TRBV13-1 to TRBJ1-1; D is perhaps TRBD1 (6 bases). The CDR3 covers 16 residues. Trimming pared 1 base from V and 1 base from J, leaving 14 bases between. In germline, CDR1 is NSHNY, CDR2 SYGAGN. The sequenced part of the CDR3 DNA is TGTGCCAGCAGTGATCCTTTGGGCAGGGGGAACACA. This gives the protein CASSDPLGRGNT. The full CDR3 reads CASSDPLGRGNTEVFF.

This clone was detected only a few times. Mouse gene names and germline throughout. Read data end 4 residues before the CDR3 end; the end is taken from the germline J gene. The V call is TRBV19, the J call TRBJ2-3, with a possible D match to TRBD2 (6 bases). The CDR3 sequence is 14 residues long. V dropped 4 bases and J dropped 0 bases, with 9 bases sitting between them. The germline CDR1 and CDR2 sequences are FNHDT and SITEND (reference sequence). The CDR3 bases that were read are TGTGCCAGCAGTGTGGGGGTTAGTGCAGAA. It is translated as CASSVGVSAE. The full CDR3 is CASSVGVSAETLYF.

Turning to this clone: Genes here carry mouse names. Read coverage stops 4 residues before the CDR3 terminus; the germline J gene supplies the remainder. The chain combines TRBV1 with TRBJ2-4; 12 bases fit TRBD2. The CDR3 is made up of 15 amino acids. CDR1 and CDR2 from the germline V gene are NSQYPW and LRSPGD (reference sequence). The part of the CDR3 DNA that was read is TGCACCTGCAGTGCAGGGACTGGGGGGGTAAAC. Its translation is CTCSAGTGGVN. The whole CDR3 protein reads CTCSAGTGGVNTLYF.

Comments on this clone: Mouse germline and gene names are used. The CDR3 end falls 4 residues outside the read, so it is completed with the germline J gene. Other DNA sequences in the same sample also yield this CDR3. The chain employs TRBV13-1 and TRBJ1-2; D is possibly TRBD1 (6 bases). CDR1 and CDR2 (germline): NSHNY, SYGAGN. The CDR3 has 14 amino acids. V was trimmed by 2 bases and J by 2 bases, leaving 10 bases between them. Partial CDR3 DNA: TGTGCCAGCAGTGAGGGGGGCGGGAACTCC. As protein: CASSEGGGNS. The whole CDR3 region reads CASSEGGGNSDYTF.

This clone occurred a few times. Germline and genes: mouse. The read ends 4 residues shy of where the CDR3 ends; the end is completed using the germline J gene. Other nucleotide sequences from this sample produce the same CDR3. The chain carries TRBV13-1 and TRBJ2-3; TRBD2 might be the D (5 bases). Germline CDR1 NSHNY, CDR2 SYGAGN. The length of the CDR3 is 14 residues. Between the trimmed V and J ends, which lost 0 bases and 0 bases, there was a span of 5 bases. The DNA read from the CDR3 is TGTGCCAGCAGTGATGCTGGGAGTGCAGAA. It yields the protein CASSDAGSAE. The whole CDR3 sequence reads CASSDAGSAETLYF.

Worth noting for this clone: Mouse gene names and germline throughout. The CDR3 is CASSPRQGPNSDYTF. CDR3 DNA, as far as it was read: TGTGCCAGCAGTCCCAGACAGGGACCTAACTCC. The chain links TRBV13-1 to TRBJ1-2, with 7 bases matching TRBD1. The read terminates 4 residues before the CDR3 end, so the remaining end is supplied by the germline J gene. Germline CDR1 is NSHNY and CDR2 is SYGAGN. V shed 4 bases, J shed 2 bases, and the junction held 8 bases outside the gene matches. The CDR3 consists of 15 residues.

The sample holds a few counts of this clone. The listed genes are named as in mouse. The CDR3 end falls 4 residues outside the read, so it is completed with the germline J gene. This chain links TRBV13-3 with TRBJ2-5; 10 nucleotides match TRBD1. CDR1 and CDR2 from the germline V gene are NNHDY and SYVADS. The CDR3 runs to 14 residues. CDR3 residues: CASARQGARDTQYF. Partial CDR3 DNA: TGTGCCAGCGCCCGACAGGGGGCGCGGGAC.

Turning to this clone: These gene names are mouse names. Read coverage stops 3 residues before the CDR3 terminus; the germline J gene supplies the remainder. The chain has TRBV13-1 and TRBJ1-6; D might be TRBD1 (6 bases). TRBJ1-6 is annotated as an ORF whose role is uncertain. The ends were cut back, 1 base at V and 2 bases at J, with 7 bases in the middle. CDR1 is NSHNY and CDR2 is SYGAGN in the germline V gene. The CDR3 covers 15 residues. The DNA read from the CDR3 is TGTGCCAGCAGTGATAGGGGGACCTATAATTCGCCC. Translated, it gives CASSDRGTYNSP. The entire CDR3 reads CASSDRGTYNSPLYF.

Details on this clone: Being one base from a much bigger clone, this may be a read error. The listed genes are named as in mouse. The read terminates 4 residues before the CDR3 end, so the remaining end is supplied by the germline J gene. The J gene is TRBJ2-7, the V gene TRBV13-2; 8 bases align to TRBD1. J lost 2 bases, V lost 2 bases, and 0 bases had no gene match. This CDR3 has 13 amino acids. CDR1 and CDR2 (germline): NNHNN, SYGAGS (reference sequence). The sequenced part of the CDR3 DNA is TGTGCCAGCGGTGACAGGGGGCCCTAT. Translated, it gives CASGDRGPY. The whole CDR3 reads CASGDRGPYEQYF.

A few counts support this clone. The gene symbols are mouse symbols. The CDR3 extends 4 residues past the end of the read, so its final part is completed from the germline J gene. J is TRBJ2-1 and V is TRBV15; 10 bases agree with TRBD2. The CDR3 is made up of 16 amino acids. Germline V lookup: CDR1 SGHND, CDR2 FRSKSL. V lost 6 bases to trimming and J lost 4 bases; unmatched junction nucleotides: 9. CDR3 bases read: TGTGCCAGCAGCCCCTGGGGGGGCGCGGGGTATGCT. Protein sequence: CASSPWGGAGYA. In full, the CDR3 reads CASSPWGGAGYAEQFF.

With regard to this clone: The listed genes are named as in mouse. The read gets to within 4 residues of the CDR3 end, and the germline J gene fills in the rest. The chain employs TRBV13-3 and TRBJ1-2; D gene unclear. The CDR3 spans 13 residues. Germline V gives CDR1 NNHDY, CDR2 SYVADS. Trimming removed 4 bases from V and 1 base from J, with 8 bases in between. The CDR3 bases that were read are TGTGCCAGCAGTCCCATCATAAACTCC. This sequence encodes CASSPIINS. The full CDR3 reads CASSPIINSDYTF.

On this clone itself: Germline and genes: mouse. The read is 3 residues too short to cover the CDR3 end, so that end is filled in from the germline J gene. V is TRBV4 and J is TRBJ1-6; 8 bases match TRBD1. TRBJ1-6 is annotated as an ORF whose role is uncertain. Germline CDR1 reads LGHDT; CDR2 reads YNNKQL (reference sequence). The CDR3 covers 14 residues. With V trimmed by 5 bases and J by 5 bases, 2 bases remained unmatched. The covered CDR3 bases are TGTGCCAGCAGCGACAGGGGAGATAATTCGCCC. This codes for CASSDRGDNSP. The full CDR3 sequence reads CASSDRGDNSPLYF.